This T cell receptor beta chain appears in the sequencing data of a study of metastatic and nonmetastatic thyroid tumors. TCRdb recomputed clones from the PCR reads via MiXCR. The sample comprises about 14,000 clones, under 25% of which are singletons, and about 8% rests with the top ten. There were no patients who had received any treatment before thyroid surgery. In its sample, this clone is medium-sized. This CDR3 has 14 amino acids. Looked up from germline, CDR1 is LNHDA and CDR2 is SQIVND (reference sequence). V shed 5 bases and J 2 bases; nucleotides not matched to a gene: 0. This sequence originates from a female donor with papillary thyroid cancer or a benign thyroid nodule (not recorded which). Some clones in this sample may be carry-over from other donors' samples. The chain uses TRBV19 and TRBJ2-6; 7 bases are a match to TRBD1. The material sequenced was blood. This CDR3 is CASSGTAGANVLTF. CDR3 in DNA: TGTGCCAGTAGTGGGACAGCTGGGGCCAACGTCCTGACTTTC.